A single sample gave rise to the 30 T cell receptor beta chains below, sequenced in a study of T cells in localized non-small cell lung cancer. Sequenced by immunoSEQ multiplex PCR; TCRdb stores in-frame clones only, minus some. Here the sample spans about 28,000 clones, over 80% being singletons. This specimen was peripheral blood, taken before any cancer treatment. These receptors were collected from a male donor aged 60 or over with stage I lung adenocarcinoma.

This clone was counted once. The rearrangement uses TRBV7-9 and TRBJ2-6; 7 bases map to TRBD2. Trimming took 6 bases from V and 4 from J; bases not matched to a gene: 6. CDR3 length: 15 residues. Germline CDR1 SEHNR, CDR2 FQNEAQ (reference sequence). The DNA for the CDR3 is TGTGCCAGCAGTCCAGCAGCGGGAGGGGCCAACGTCCTGACTTTC. Protein product: CASSPAAGGANVLTF.

This clone was seen more than once but under ten times. V gene TRBV7-3 combines with J gene TRBJ2-3; 7 bases align to TRBD2. Germline trimming cut 5 bases from V and 0 bases from J; bases unmatched to any gene: 2. Germline assignment: CDR1 SGHTA and CDR2 FQGTGA. CDR3 length equals 14 residues. The CDR3 spells CASSRGGSTDTQYF. Written as DNA, the CDR3 is TGTGCCAGCAGCCGCGGGGGAAGCACAGATACGCAGTATTTT.

The V and J genes are TRBV5-6 and TRBJ1-4, with 9 nucleotides matching TRBD1. Per the germline V gene, CDR1 is SGHDT and CDR2 is YYEEEE. The V gene end was trimmed by 3 bases and the J gene end by 6 bases; junction bases not matched to a gene: 6. The CDR3 is made up of 15 amino acids. CDR3: CASSSMDRGHEKLFF. Here the CDR3 DNA reads TGTGCCAGCAGCTCTATGGACAGGGGTCATGAAAAACTGTTTTTT. Full variable domain (outside the CDR3, taken from reference TRBV5-6 and TRBJ1-4): DAGVTQSPTHLIKTRGQQVTLRCSPKSGHDTVSWYQQALGQGPQFIFQYYEEEERQRGNFPDRFSGHQFPNYSSELNVNALLLGDSALYLCASSSMDRGHEKLFFGSGTQLSVL.

This chain uses TRBV5-1 with TRBJ1-1; TRBD1 agrees at 8 bases. The CDR3 runs 15 residues. Germline CDR1 reads SGHRS; CDR2 reads YFSETQ. The junction had 3 bases not matched to a gene; V was cut back by 1 base and J by 1 base. The chain's CDR3 is CASSLSGTGNTEAFF. The CDR3 coding sequence is TGCGCCAGCAGCTTGTCCGGGACAGGGAACACTGAAGCTTTCTTT.

The chain joins TRBV10-2 to TRBJ1-4, with TRBD1 identical over 7 bases. The J segment lost 8 bases and the V segment lost 3 bases, leaving 6 bases of the junction unmatched. The CDR3 sequence is 14 residues long. Germline V gives CDR1 WSHSY, CDR2 SAAADI. CDR3 bases: TGCGCCAGCAGTGATGGGACAGCGGGGGAAAAACTGTTTTTT. It codes for CASSDGTAGEKLFF.

The CDR3 reads CASRRLAGGQTDTQYF. DNA for the CDR3: TGTGCCAGCAGGCGACTAGCGGGGGGGCAGACAGATACGCAGTATTTT. V and J are TRBV6-6 and TRBJ2-3; TRBD2 aligns across 14 bases. This CDR3 region has 16 residues. Trimming at V came to 6 bases and at J to 3 bases, leaving 5 bases not matched to a gene. The V gene's germline CDR1 is MNHNY and CDR2 SVGAGI (reference sequence).

The chain is built from TRBV23-1 and TRBJ2-2; 9 bases fit TRBD1. TRBV23-1 has ORF status, its function being uncertain. CDR3 length: 17 residues. The junction had 12 bases not matched to a gene; V was cut back by 5 bases and J by 5 bases. The chain's CDR3 is CASSRLRDRVGTGELFF. The CDR3 DNA follows: TGCGCCAGCAGTAGATTAAGGGACAGGGTGGGAACCGGGGAGCTGTTTTTT.

The chain has TRBV6-6 and TRBJ2-1; possibly TRBD2 for D (7 bases). V was shortened by 6 bases and J by 9 bases, with 21 bases between the two germline ends. CDR1 MNHNY and CDR2 SVGAGI come from the germline V gene (reference sequence). This CDR3 has 15 residues. The CDR3 DNA reads as TGTGCCAGCAGCCTGAAGGGGGGGCGTCAGGCTGAGCAGTTCTTC. This gives the protein CASSLKGGRQAEQFF.

The CDR3 DNA follows: TGTGCCAGCAGTTACTCGGGGGCTAATGAAAAACTGTTTTTT. It yields the protein CASSYSGANEKLFF. The gene calls are TRBV6-5 and TRBJ1-4, with D maybe TRBD1 (5 bases). CDR1 is MNHEY and CDR2 is SVGAGI in the germline V gene. The CDR3 length is 14 residues. V lost 0 bases to trimming and J lost 3 bases, with 5 bases between them.

The V gene is TRBV5-1, the J gene TRBJ2-3, with D perhaps given as TRBD1 or TRBD2 (5 bases each). This CDR3 is 16 amino acids long. The ends were cut back, 0 bases at V and 0 bases at J, with 11 bases in the middle. Germline-derived CDR1 and CDR2 are SGHRS and YFSETQ. The CDR3 DNA reads as TGCGCCAGCAGCTTGGTACGGGGCTCTAGCACAGATACGCAGTATTTT. It codes for CASSLVRGSSTDTQYF.

This clone was detected only once. The V and J genes are TRBV7-2 and TRBJ1-1, with 8 bases lining up with TRBD1. V gave up 1 base and J gave up 10 bases; unmatched junction bases: 8. Germline V gene data show CDR1 as SGHTA and CDR2 as FQGNSA. CDR3 length: 14 amino acids. CDR3 sequence reads: CASSLGPSGGVAFF. The CDR3 DNA follows: TGTGCCAGCAGCTTAGGGCCGTCAGGGGGCGTAGCTTTCTTT. Together with reference TRBV7-2 and TRBJ1-1, the CDR3 gives the full variable domain: GAGVSQSPSNKVTEKGKDVELRCDPISGHTALYWYRQSLGQGLEFLIYFQGNSAPDKSGLPSDRFSAERTGGSVSTLTIQRTQQEDSAVYLCASSLGPSGGVAFFGQGTRLTVV.

This clone was detected only once. V and J are TRBV2 and TRBJ1-2; no definite D call. V was cut by 3 bases and J by 8 bases, with 13 bases left in between. The CDR3 covers 13 residues. Germline V gene sequence: CDR1 SNHLY, CDR2 FYNNEI. The CDR3, as DNA: TGTGCCAGCAGTGAGGAGGTGGAAGGGGGCTACACCTTC. It specifies CASSEEVEGGYTF. The variable domain in full, with the rest retrieved from reference TRBV2 and TRBJ1-2, is EPEVTQTPSHQVTQMGQEVILRCVPISNHLYFYWYRQILGQKVEFLVSFYNNEISEKSEIFDDQFSVERPDGSNFTLKIRSTKLEDSAMYFCASSEEVEGGYTFGSGTRLTVV.

The chain links TRBV28 to TRBJ1-5, with no clear D. Germline V gene lookup returns CDR1 MDHEN and CDR2 SYDVKM. The ends were cut back, 3 bases at V and 4 bases at J, with 4 bases in the middle. This CDR3 spans 12 amino acids. CDR3 residues: CASSLRNQPQHF. The CDR3 nucleotides read TGTGCCAGCAGTTTGAGGAATCAGCCCCAGCATTTT. Filled out from reference TRBV28 and TRBJ1-5, the complete variable domain reads DVKVTQSSRYLVKRTGEKVFLECVQDMDHENMFWYRQDPGLGLRLIYFSYDVKMKEKGDIPEGYSVSREKKERFSLILESASTNQTSMYLCASSLRNQPQHFGDGTRLSIL.

This sequence joins TRBV28 and TRBJ1-5; maybe TRBD1 (5 bases). In germline, CDR1 is MDHEN, CDR2 SYDVKM. Trimming removed 7 bases at V and 3 bases at J, with 13 bases between. This CDR3 is built from 14 residues. For the CDR3, the DNA is TGTGCCAGCACGAGGGGCGCTCCCAATCAGCCCCAGCATTTT. It encodes CASTRGAPNQPQHF.

J is TRBJ2-5 and V is TRBV9, with TRBD1 matching over 7 bases. The J call is doubtful: the DNA matches TRBJ2-7 better. From germline, CDR1 is SGDLS and CDR2 YYNGEE. The CDR3 consists of 16 residues. CDR3 loop: CASSVDTGAPSYEQYF. DNA for the CDR3: TGTGCCAGCAGCGTAGACACAGGGGCGCCCTCCTACGAGCAGTACTTC.

This rearrangement joins TRBV10-1 to TRBJ2-7; D gene uncertain. This CDR3 has 14 amino acids. V was clipped by 5 bases and J by 0 bases, with 11 bases between them. CDR1 and CDR2 (germline): WNHNN, SYGVQD (reference sequence). CDR3 residues: CASSSHKDSYEQYF. The CDR3 DNA reads as TGCGCCAGCAGTAGTCATAAGGACTCCTACGAGCAGTACTTC.

The chain joins TRBV13 to TRBJ2-7; TRBD2 agrees at 7 bases. CDR1 and CDR2 from the germline V gene are PRHDT and FYEKMQ (reference sequence). The CDR3 consists of 14 residues. The V segment lost 2 bases and the J segment 2 bases; nucleotides outside the gene matches: 3. This CDR3 is CASSLTAGAYEQYF. The CDR3 nucleotides read TGTGCCAGCAGCTTAACCGCGGGGGCCTACGAGCAGTACTTC.

The chain recombines TRBV7-9 with TRBJ2-1; D uncertain. There are 15 residues in the CDR3. Per germline, CDR1 SEHNR and CDR2 FQNEAQ (reference sequence). Deletions cut 1 base from V and 9 bases from J, with 16 bases between. CDR3 sequence (DNA): TGTGCCAGCAGCTTAGGCATGGAAAAAAGAGGTGAGCAGTTCTTC. Translated, it gives CASSLGMEKRGEQFF. Supplemented by reference TRBV7-9 and TRBJ2-1, the full variable domain reads DTGVSQNPRHKITKRGQNVTFRCDPISEHNRLYWYRQTLGQGPEFLTYFQNEAQLEKSRLLSDRFSAERPKGSFSTLEIQRTEQGDSAMYLCASSLGMEKRGEQFFGPGTRLTVL.

The chain joins TRBV5-4 to TRBJ1-1, with unresolved D. CDR1 and CDR2 (germline): SGHNT, YYREEE (reference sequence). This CDR3 has 12 residues. The ends were cut back, 0 bases at V and 5 bases at J, with 5 bases in the middle. The CDR3 sequence: CASSLVATEAFF. As DNA, the CDR3 is TGTGCCAGCAGCTTGGTGGCGACTGAAGCTTTCTTT.

The chain combines TRBV2 with TRBJ2-3, with D maybe TRBD2 (5 bases). The germline gives CDR1 SNHLY, CDR2 FYNNEI. The CDR3 consists of 13 residues. The V gene lost 8 bases and the J gene lost 0 bases, with 9 bases spanning the gap. This CDR3 is CASGLASTDTQYF. For the CDR3, the DNA is TGTGCCAGCGGACTGGCTAGCACAGATACGCAGTATTTT. The whole variable domain, remainder taken from reference TRBV2 and TRBJ2-3, is EPEVTQTPSHQVTQMGQEVILRCVPISNHLYFYWYRQILGQKVEFLVSFYNNEISEKSEIFDDQFSVERPDGSNFTLKIRSTKLEDSAMYFCASGLASTDTQYFGPGTRLTVL.

The V call is TRBV9, the J call TRBJ2-1; TRBD2 matches at 15 bases. CDR1 and CDR2 (germline): SGDLS, YYNGEE. CDR3 length: 17 amino acids. Germline trimming cut 2 bases from V and 2 bases from J; bases unmatched to any gene: 2. CDR3 in amino acids: CASSVGLAGGTYNEQFF. CDR3 sequence (DNA): TGTGCCAGCAGCGTCGGACTAGCGGGGGGGACCTACAATGAGCAGTTCTTC.

The J gene is TRBJ2-2, the V gene TRBV19, with D perhaps TRBD2 (6 bases). V lost 4 bases to trimming and J lost 4 bases, with 28 bases between them. Per germline, CDR1 LNHDA and CDR2 SQIVND (reference sequence). The CDR3 spans 20 residues. CDR3: CASSSGVNLWPRKSTGELFF. The CDR3 DNA sequence: TGTGCCAGTAGTAGCGGGGTTAACTTATGGCCGCGGAAGAGCACCGGGGAGCTGTTTTTT. Full variable domain (rest looked up from reference TRBV19 and TRBJ2-2): DGGITQSPKYLFRKEGQNVTLSCEQNLNHDAMYWYRQDPGQGLRLIYYSQIVNDFQKGDIAEGYSVSREKKESFPLTVTSAQKNPTAFYLCASSSGVNLWPRKSTGELFFGEGSRLTVL.

The V call is TRBV30, the J call TRBJ1-1; 10 positions match TRBD1. V trimming: 2 bases; J trimming: 10 bases; junction bases outside the gene matches: 7. The CDR3 length is 13 residues. Germline V gene sequence: CDR1 GTSNPN, CDR2 SVGIG (reference sequence). CDR3 bases: TGTGCCTGGAGTAGAGGGACAGGGGACGGAGCTTTCTTT. It translates to CAWSRGTGDGAFF. Using reference TRBV30 and TRBJ1-1 for the parts outside the CDR3, the full variable domain is SQTIHQWPATLVQPVGSPLSLECTVEGTSNPNLYWYRQAAGRGLQLLFYSVGIGQISSEVPQNLSASRPQDRQFILSSKKLLLSDSGFYLCAWSRGTGDGAFFGQGTRLTVV.

This chain joins TRBV30 and TRBJ2-7, with D unresolved. CDR3 length equals 11 residues. With 0 bases removed from V and 2 bases from J, the gap between germline ends came to 2 bases. From germline, CDR1 is GTSNPN and CDR2 SVGIG (reference sequence). The DNA for the CDR3 is TGTGCCTGGAGTGTAGCCTACGAGCAGTACTTC. This sequence encodes CAWSVAYEQYF.

The V gene is TRBV18, the J gene TRBJ1-5; D gene unclear. This CDR3 spans 15 amino acids. V was cut by 6 bases and J by 5 bases, with 17 bases left in between. The germline CDR1 and CDR2 sequences are KGHSH and LQKENI. The CDR3 coding sequence is TGTGCCAGCTCCGACAAAGACCCGCGGTATCAGCCCCAGCATTTT. It translates to CASSDKDPRYQPQHF.

The chain employs TRBV7-8 and TRBJ1-1; D gene unclear. The V and J ends lost 4 bases and 1 base respectively, with 10 bases between them. CDR1 and CDR2 (germline): SGHVS, FQNEAQ. This CDR3 comprises 14 residues. The CDR3 region is CASSWSGGNTEAFF. The CDR3, as DNA: TGTGCCAGCAGCTGGAGTGGAGGGAACACTGAAGCTTTCTTT.

The gene calls are TRBV5-4 and TRBJ1-2, with TRBD1 matching 9 bases. This CDR3 is 16 amino acids long. Trimming cost V 0 bases and J 3 bases; bases outside gene matches: 6. The germline gives CDR1 SGHNT, CDR2 YYREEE (reference sequence). CDR3 bases: TGTGCCAGCAGCTTGGCCGGGGGACAGGGCGACTATGGCTACACCTTC. Amino acids: CASSLAGGQGDYGYTF.

This chain links TRBV6-6 with TRBJ1-4, with 9 bases identical to TRBD1. The CDR3 spans 14 residues. The germline gives CDR1 MNHNY, CDR2 SVGAGI (reference sequence). The V gene end was trimmed by 4 bases and the J gene end by 8 bases; junction bases not matched to a gene: 5. CDR3 nucleotides: TGTGCCAGCAGTTTGGGACAGGGAGGGGAAAAACTGTTTTTT. Protein product: CASSLGQGGEKLFF.

The gene calls are TRBV28 and TRBJ1-2, with D unclear. The germline gives CDR1 MDHEN, CDR2 SYDVKM. The CDR3 is 13 amino acids. Trimming shortened V by 3 bases and J by 4 bases, and 9 bases separated the two germline ends. The CDR3 here is CASSLVGSYGYTF. In DNA form, the CDR3 reads TGTGCCAGCAGTTTGGTTGGATCCTATGGCTACACCTTC.

This clone has a single count. CDR3 sequence: CASRGQSEAFF. The CDR3 nucleotides are TGTGCCAGCAGGGGACAGAGTGAAGCTTTCTTT. This chain uses TRBV28 with TRBJ1-1, with 7 bases fitting TRBD1. J was trimmed by 7 bases and V by 6 bases; bases with no gene match: 2. CDR1 MDHEN and CDR2 SYDVKM come from the germline V gene. This CDR3 is built from 11 residues.